These T cell receptor beta chains were read from a single sample in a study of CD8+ T cells in alopecia areata. Using immunoSEQ multiplex PCR, the repertoire was profiled, and TCRdb retains in-frame clones only, with some absent. The table lists about 20,000 clones, around 62% of them singletons. The specimen sequenced was CD4+ Tregs sorted from blood. These receptors came from a human donor with alopecia areata. The conserved cysteine and the conserved F or W are not part of the CDR3 here. Fields, in order: V gene, CDR3 length, J gene, clone size, CDR3 protein. Clone size, where shown, is once, few, many, or a class for clones that have expanded.

TRBV14,13,TRBJ2-7,medium-sized,ASSHWDEGSYEQY
TRBV14,14,TRBJ2-1,.,ASSPPLRGNHNEQF
TRBV2,13,TRBJ1-1,.,ASRPLTGENTEAF
TRBV2,12,TRBJ1-3,.,ASSGQGGGNAIY
TRBV6-1,10,TRBJ2-1,.,ASRGTSNEQF
TRBV5-1,11,TRBJ2-5,.,ASSLQAGETQY
TRBV29-1,11,TRBJ2-1,few,SGWTSGYNEQF
TRBV7-9,11,TRBJ1-2,.,ASRRTDSYGYT
TRBV18,14,TRBJ2-1,few,ASSPPLGERTNEQF
TRBV6-5,11,TRBJ2-7,.,ASSYSGHSQQY
TRBV4-1,13,TRBJ2-5,once,ASSPHTGSQETQY
TRBV28,10,TRBJ2-3,few,ASSLYEDTQY
TRBV2,11,TRBJ1-5,.,ASSVRREQPQH
TRBV4-3,13,TRBJ1-3,few,ASSPTAGTGNTIY
TRBV1,12,.,.,TSSPGTSNYEQY
TRBV7-9,16,TRBJ2-6,few,ASSQRTGQGTGANVLT
TRBV2,11,TRBJ2-3,.,ASGQGRTDTQY
TRBV19,14,TRBJ1-1,few,ASSTFRTGMNTEAF
TRBV29-1,10,TRBJ2-3,.,SVEPSTDTQY
TRBV18,12,TRBJ2-5,.,ASSPPDGTETQY
TRBV14,15,TRBJ2-1,few,ASSPTSGGAIMNEQF
TRBV25-1,13,TRBJ2-5,.,ASSEFAGVGETQY
TRBV28,12,TRBJ1-2,medium-sized,ASSSRQGSYGYT
TRBV14,11,TRBJ1-2,medium-sized,ASSQDSRYGYT
TRBV13,16,TRBJ2-4,.,ASSTWGGSLRAKNIQY
TRBV28,12,TRBJ2-7,few,ASSRPGQHYEQY
TRBV20-1,9,TRBJ2-7,.,SASQSYEQY